This is a list of T cell receptor beta chains from one sample in a study of T-cell reconstitution after alpha-beta-depleted transplantation in children. MiXCR, applied by TCRdb to the PCR reads, yields one record per CDR3 protein. Here the sample spans 90,000 to 130,000 distinct CDR3 sequences, 10% to 13% being singletons. This material consisted of PBMCs from the stem cell graft donor, taken from the stem cell graft. Source of these receptors: a human donor who donated a stem cell graft to a child with acute lymphoblastic leukemia. CDR3s leave out the opening cysteine and the closing phenylalanine or tryptophan. Fields, in order: V gene, J gene, CDR3 protein.

>TRBV29-1|TRBJ2-7
SVVGLAGGYEQY
>TRBV7-2|TRBJ2-1
ASMMSGLYNEQF
>TRBV30|TRBJ2-7
AWKDLYEQY
>TRBV7-9|TRBJ2-7
ASSLAGAPGEQY
>TRBV7-9|TRBJ2-3
ASSPRGLAGVFSGSTDTQY
>TRBV7-8|TRBJ2-1
ASSPTSGSGDEQF
>TRBV6-1|TRBJ2-4
ASSTLLAKNIQY
>TRBV20-1|TRBJ2-1
SARGGDRVGNEQF
>TRBV27|TRBJ1-4
ASSFGRANEKLF
>TRBV6-2/TRBV6-3|TRBJ1-5
ASSYETGSNQPQH
>TRBV5-6|TRBJ2-7
ASSLTGGYYEQY
>TRBV10-1|TRBJ2-5
ASSDPLAAQETQY
>TRBV5-1|TRBJ1-5
ASSSGQGHQPQH
>TRBV7-2|TRBJ2-3
ASSSGTSGSYTQY
>TRBV5-1|TRBJ1-1
ASSLGGRTEAF
>TRBV12-3/TRBV12-4|TRBJ2-7
ASSSPYRDSESYEQY
>TRBV20-1|TRBJ2-7
SARDRTVSPYEQY
>TRBV12-3/TRBV12-4|TRBJ2-2
ASTLGQGSVFRELF
>TRBV6-1|TRBJ2-7
ASSAGTGLSYEQY
>TRBV19|TRBJ1-1
ASNKGGQGNTEAF
>TRBV2|TRBJ2-3
ASSDGQPTDTQY
>TRBV6-1|TRBJ2-3
ASRGSGRTDTQY
>TRBV29-1|TRBJ2-1
SVEFSGSRWNEQF
>TRBV7-2|TRBJ1-2
ASSRTMTRSLLDGYT
>TRBV9|TRBJ2-1
ASSVLTGGHNEQF
>TRBV12-3/TRBV12-4|TRBJ2-4
ASSLADPGQQY
>TRBV23-1|TRBJ2-1
ASSQISGGPSYNEQF
>TRBV12-3/TRBV12-4|TRBJ2-5
ASTLGRQETQY
>TRBV19|TRBJ1-1
ASTIGRGIGTEAF
>TRBV5-1|TRBJ1-6
ASSLAGVGSPLH
>TRBV20-1|TRBJ1-5
SASRRINQPQH
>TRBV28|TRBJ1-6
ASSLWSQRNSPLH
>TRBV5-1|TRBJ1-2
ASSRGQGEEGYT
>TRBV12-3/TRBV12-4|TRBJ1-1
ASSLKGRRSS
>TRBV9|TRBJ1-2
ASSQRRGEDGYT
>TRBV20-1|TRBJ2-1
SARAGLAGVTEQF
>TRBV12-3/TRBV12-4|TRBJ2-2
ASSRDGIGTGELF
>TRBV19|TRBJ2-5
ASSNSGGQETQY
>TRBV20-1|TRBJ1-2
SARGQLREGYT
>TRBV6-5|TRBJ2-7
ASIRLAGDSYEQY
>TRBV18|TRBJ1-5
ASSPPGGNQPQH
>TRBV19|TRBJ1-2
ASSRPLGPYGYT
>TRBV9|TRBJ1-2
ASSVAGTGGTNYGYT
>TRBV20-1|TRBJ1-2
SAKRPDRRETRGYT
>TRBV10-3|TRBJ1-5
AIRLDSTPQPQH
>TRBV27|TRBJ2-7
ASRQGTYEQY
>TRBV7-3|TRBJ2-1
ASSSYSGNEQF
>TRBV4-1|TRBJ2-3
ASSFRTGGQGGTDTQY
>TRBV12-5|TRBJ2-5
ASGIPRTGEGETQY
>TRBV7-6|TRBJ2-7
ASSYGQAPNYEQY
>TRBV28|TRBJ1-5
ASRKGRRNSNQPQH
>TRBV20-1|TRBJ2-3
SATTSGSYPDTQY
>TRBV20-1|TRBJ2-3
SARLGTSGRADTQY
>TRBV4-3|TRBJ2-2
ASSQIPLGGELF
>TRBV5-1|TRBJ1-2
ASSLAVDSFSNYGYT
>TRBV7-3|TRBJ2-1
ASSSEIAGGGNEQF
>TRBV18|TRBJ1-2
ASSPQGQGYGYT
>TRBV7-2|TRBJ2-1
ASSLGRDRGSEQF
>TRBV29-1|TRBJ1-4
SVRTVATNEKLF